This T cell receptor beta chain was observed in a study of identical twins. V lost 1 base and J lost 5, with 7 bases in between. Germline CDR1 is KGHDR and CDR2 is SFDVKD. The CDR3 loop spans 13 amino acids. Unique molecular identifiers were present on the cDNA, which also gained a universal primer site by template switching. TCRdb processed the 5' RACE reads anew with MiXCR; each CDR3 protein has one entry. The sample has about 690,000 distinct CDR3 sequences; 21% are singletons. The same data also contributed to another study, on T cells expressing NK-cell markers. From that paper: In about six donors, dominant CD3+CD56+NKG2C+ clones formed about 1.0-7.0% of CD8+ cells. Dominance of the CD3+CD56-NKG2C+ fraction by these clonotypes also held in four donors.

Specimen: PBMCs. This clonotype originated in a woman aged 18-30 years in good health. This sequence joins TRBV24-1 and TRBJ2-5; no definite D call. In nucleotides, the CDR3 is TGTGCCACCAGTGATTTCCGGGCCGAGACCCAGTACTTC. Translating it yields CATSDFRAETQYF.